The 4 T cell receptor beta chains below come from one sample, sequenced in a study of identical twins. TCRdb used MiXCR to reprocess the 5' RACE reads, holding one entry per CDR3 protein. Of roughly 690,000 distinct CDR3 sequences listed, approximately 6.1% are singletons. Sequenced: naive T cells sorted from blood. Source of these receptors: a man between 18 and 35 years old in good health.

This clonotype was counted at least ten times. DNA for the CDR3: TGTGCCAGCACGATCCCCCGACTAGCGGGAGCTCGTGGTGAGCAGTTCTTC. Protein product: CASTIPRLAGARGEQFF. This chain uses TRBV11-1 with TRBJ2-1, with TRBD2 matching over 12 bases. With V trimmed by 7 bases and J by 9 bases, 16 bases remained unmatched. The CDR3 sequence is 17 residues long. CDR1 is SGHAT, CDR2 FQDESV, per germline (reference sequence).

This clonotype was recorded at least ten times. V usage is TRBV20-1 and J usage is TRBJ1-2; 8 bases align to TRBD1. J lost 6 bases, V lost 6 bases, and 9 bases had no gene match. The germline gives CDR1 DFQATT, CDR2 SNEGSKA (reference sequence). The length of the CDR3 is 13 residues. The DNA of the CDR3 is TGCAGTGCCTCCCCCAAGACAGGGGATGGCTACACCTTC. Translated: CSASPKTGDGYTF.

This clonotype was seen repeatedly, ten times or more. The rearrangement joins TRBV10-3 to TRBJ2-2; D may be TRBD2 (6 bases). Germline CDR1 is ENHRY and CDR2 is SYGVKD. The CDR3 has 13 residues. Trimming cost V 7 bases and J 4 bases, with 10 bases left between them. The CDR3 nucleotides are TGTGCCATCACTACGGAGGGCACCGGGGAGCTGTTTTTT. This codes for CAITTEGTGELFF.

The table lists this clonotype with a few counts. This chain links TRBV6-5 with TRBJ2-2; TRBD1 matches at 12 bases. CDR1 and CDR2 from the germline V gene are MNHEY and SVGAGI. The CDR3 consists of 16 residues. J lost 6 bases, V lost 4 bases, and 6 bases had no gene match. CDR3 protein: CASSFTGQGAPGELFF. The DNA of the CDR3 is TGTGCCAGCAGTTTCACGGGACAGGGGGCCCCCGGGGAGCTGTTTTTT.